Below, one T cell receptor beta chain is given with its context. Its antigen is unidentified. The record originates from a study of T cells expressing NK-cell markers. Study-wide context: Underlying the TCR beta repertoires were sorted CD3+CD56+NKG2C+, CD3+CD56+NKG2C- and CD3+CD56-NKG2C+ T cells. Among eight sequenced donors, seven carried HCMV seropositivity while one was seronegative.

The CDR3 has 17 amino acids. The germline gives CDR1 LNHNV, CDR2 YYDKDF (reference sequence). Whole-study findings and limits: Where a handful of donors were concerned, these clonotypes also led the CD3+CD56-NKG2C+ fraction. The study found dominant NKG2C+ clonotypes at about 1.0-7.5% of CD8+ T cells in five or six donors.

TCRdb reprocessed the 5' RACE reads, with one entry per CDR3 protein and no DNA. Reported are about 300,000 distinct CDR3 sequences; the ten largest clones contain around 4%. This clonotype was sampled from a woman between 18 and 75 years old in good health. Material: blood T cells: a sorted CD56 or NKG2C T cell subset, CD4+ or CD8+ T cells, or bulk PBMC T cells (not recorded which). The gene calls are TRBV15 and TRBJ2-3; the TRBD1 assignment by TCRdb is unverifiable without DNA. The CDR3 loop is CATSSDYFRTETDTQYF.